A single T cell receptor beta chain is shown here with its context. The antigen is not known. The sample is drawn from a study of human versus mouse CDR3 diversity and MHC coevolution. Study at large: Reported immunoSEQ sensitivity was one in 200,000 T cells, with reduced amplification bias. Study-wide results and limits: Human T cells underwent selection on over five different MHC II alleles. Most of the three human donors had the lowest clonal inequality.

The CDR3 length is 15 residues. Trimming took 4 bases from V and 7 from J, leaving 17 bases between them. Germline assignment: CDR1 MDHEN and CDR2 SYDVKM. TCRdb's table, derived via immunoSEQ multiplex PCR, lists solely in-frame clones and lacks some. The sample holds about 60,000 clones, 85% to 95% seen once. The chain joins TRBV28 to TRBJ1-5, with D maybe TRBD1 (6 bases). Sequenced input: naive CD4+ T cells from blood. Subset meaning: CD45RO-negative CD62L-positive naive CD4 T cells. The TCR originated in a person between 55 and 69 years old in good health. CDR3 sequence: CASSWRRGAQQPQHF. The DNA for the CDR3 is TGTGCCAGCAGTTGGCGCCGGGGGGCCCAACAGCCCCAGCATTTT.